These 18 T cell receptor beta chains originate from one sample sequenced in a study of regulatory T cells in long-lasting Graves disease. CDR3 regions were amplified by Arm-PCR using iRepertoire HTBI primers to build TCR beta libraries. TCRdb redid the calling of the multiplex PCR reads with MiXCR, one entry per CDR3 protein. The sample lists about 620,000 distinct CDR3 sequences; about 16% were seen once. The time point was: newly diagnosed GD, antithyroid drugs for less than 3 months. PBMCs were the source of the RNA used for TCR sequencing. The sample was also linked to a second study, of T cells in Graves' hyperthyroidism and ophthalmopathy.

The sequencing here drew on peripheral blood mononuclear cells (PBMCs), taken at new diagnosis, from a patient treated with antithyroid drugs. Receptors were obtained from a woman in her 30s with Graves disease.

This clonotype was detected a few times. This chain connects TRBV29-1 to TRBJ1-2; D unresolved. This CDR3 contains 13 residues. V was pared by 2 bases and J by 4 bases, with 11 bases between. Looked up from germline, CDR1 is SQVTM and CDR2 is ANQGSEA. CDR3 residues: CSVETSVAYGYTF. CDR3 DNA sequence: TGCAGCGTTGAAACCTCAGTAGCCTATGGCTACACCTTC.

This clonotype was counted at least ten times. V and J are TRBV7-9 and TRBJ1-1; D might be TRBD1 (5 bases). Germline V gene lookup returns CDR1 SEHNR and CDR2 FQNEAQ (reference sequence). The CDR3 loop spans 14 amino acids. V lost 1 base to trimming and J lost 1 base, with 7 bases between them. For the CDR3, the DNA is TGTGCCAGCAGCTTAGTCGGGACGAACACTGAAGCTTTCTTT. It translates to CASSLVGTNTEAFF.

This clonotype was seen at least ten times. The chain combines TRBV12-3 or TRBV12-4 with TRBJ1-1; no clear D gene. Trimming pared 6 bases from V and 1 base from J, leaving 9 bases between. This CDR3 spans 13 amino acids. The CDR3 nucleotides are TGTGCCAGCAGGGGGATAGGGAACACTGAAGCTTTCTTT. Translating gives CASRGIGNTEAFF.

The CDR3 reads CASSLEAAAYEQYF. The CDR3 region has the DNA TGTGCCAGCAGCTTAGAGGCAGCCGCCTACGAGCAGTACTTC. The chain combines TRBV7-9 with TRBJ2-7; D is uncertain. The CDR3 spans 14 residues. Germline CDR1 and CDR2: SEHNR and FQNEAQ (reference sequence). V was clipped by 1 base and J by 2 bases, with 9 bases between them.

Points on this clonotype: One end of the junction is discordant with germline, which a read error may explain. The chain links TRBV5-1 to TRBJ1-2; D is uncertain. The CDR3 is 11 amino acids. The V gene's germline CDR1 is SGHRS and CDR2 YFSETQ. The CDR3 protein is CASSFESLSHF. CDR3 DNA sequence: TGCGCCAGCAGCTTCGAGAGCCTTTCCCACTTC.

In its sample, this clonotype was seen a few times. The rearrangement joins TRBV14 to TRBJ2-7, with D perhaps TRBD2 (6 bases). The CDR3 runs 15 residues. CDR1 SGHDN and CDR2 FVKESK come from the germline V gene. Deletions cut 4 bases from V and 6 bases from J, with 19 bases between. This CDR3 reads CASSLERTKGGEQYF. CDR3 coding DNA: TGTGCCAGCAGCCTAGAGAGGACTAAGGGTGGCGAGCAGTACTTC.

The chain is built from TRBV6-2 or TRBV6-3 and TRBJ2-7, with D possibly being TRBD1 (6 bases). V lost 7 bases, J lost 4 bases, and 23 bases lay in between. The CDR3 has 16 residues. Looked up from germline, CDR1 is MNHEY and CDR2 is SVGEGT. In nucleotides, the CDR3 is TGTGCCAGCACCAAAAGACAATGGGACACGGGGTACGAGCAGTACTTC. It yields the protein CASTKRQWDTGYEQYF.

The J gene is TRBJ2-2, the V gene TRBV7-3; D tentatively fits TRBD1 or TRBD2 (7 bases each). Germline CDR1 is SGHTA and CDR2 is FQGTGA. Trimming stripped 1 base from V and 4 bases from J, with 16 bases between. This CDR3 is built from 17 residues. CDR3 in amino acids: CASSLKGGGSPTGELFF. The CDR3 bases are TGTGCCAGCAGCTTAAAAGGGGGCGGGAGCCCCACCGGGGAGCTGTTTTTT.

The chain links TRBV12-5 to TRBJ2-3; the D gene is possibly TRBD2 (6 bases). Germline CDR1 is LGHNT and CDR2 is FRNRAP. V shed 2 bases and J shed 6 bases, with 18 bases lying between them. The CDR3 consists of 16 residues. CDR3 region: CASGLSGISGPDTQYF. CDR3 sequence (DNA): TGTGCTAGTGGTTTGTCAGGGATTAGCGGTCCCGATACGCAGTATTTT. Complete variable domain (other parts from reference TRBV12-5 and TRBJ2-3): DARVTQTPRHKVTEMGQEVTMRCQPILGHNTVFWYRQTMMQGLELLAYFRNRAPLDDSGMPKDRFSAEMPDATLATLKIQPSEPRDSAVYFCASGLSGISGPDTQYFGPGTRLTVL.

This clonotype was observed many times. This chain links TRBV27 with TRBJ2-7, with D perhaps matching TRBD1 (7 bases). V shed 5 bases and J shed 3 bases, with 11 bases lying between them. This CDR3 is built from 13 residues. The germline V gene has CDR1 MNHEY and CDR2 SMNVEV (reference sequence). Here the CDR3 reads CASSAQGGYEQYF. CDR3 DNA: TGTGCCAGCAGTGCCCAGGGGGGCTACGAGCAGTACTTC.

The CDR3, as DNA: TGTGCCAGCAGCGGGGGACAGGGGTACGACGAGCAGTACTTC. Amino acids: CASSGGQGYDEQYF. The rearrangement uses TRBV5-6 and TRBJ2-7, with TRBD1 identical over 10 bases. The V gene end was trimmed by 4 bases and the J gene end by 5 bases; junction bases not matched to a gene: 6. CDR3 size: 14 residues. Germline CDR1 and CDR2: SGHDT and YYEEEE.

This clonotype was recorded many times. The gene calls are TRBV6-1 and TRBJ2-2; no firm D call. CDR1 is MNHNS and CDR2 is SASEGT in the germline V gene. CDR3 length: 11 amino acids. V lost 8 bases to trimming and J lost 5 bases, with 6 bases between them. CDR3 loop: CASRRTGELFF. The CDR3 DNA reads TGTGCCAGCCGGCGTACCGGGGAGCTGTTTTTT.

The rearrangement uses TRBV7-9 and TRBJ1-1; D is ambiguous. The germline V gene has CDR1 SEHNR and CDR2 FQNEAQ (reference sequence). Trimming took off 1 base at V and 11 bases at J, with 11 bases between the two ends. This CDR3 region has 12 residues. The CDR3 DNA reads TGTGCCAGCAGCTTAGAAAATTATGTTGCTTTCTTT. Residues: CASSLENYVAFF.

The chain is built from TRBV30 and TRBJ1-2; D might be TRBD1 (5 bases). Germline loops: CDR1 GTSNPN, CDR2 SVGIG (reference sequence). This CDR3 spans 12 amino acids. The V gene lost 8 bases and the J gene lost 1 base, with 11 bases spanning the gap. The DNA of the CDR3 is TGTGCCAGGGACGGAAATAACTATGGCTACACCTTC. The encoded protein is CARDGNNYGYTF.

Details on this clonotype: A single base separates this from a much larger clone, so it may be a read error. The DNA for the CDR3 is TGTGCCAGCCCCAGGCCGTTCTCCCAAGAGACCCGGTACTTC. This translates into CASPRPFSQETRYF. The rearrangement uses TRBV2 and TRBJ2-5; D gene uncertain. The CDR3 has 14 residues. Germline values: CDR1 SNHLY, CDR2 FYNNEI.

This clonotype was recorded once. The chain links TRBV6-1 to TRBJ2-3, with unresolved D. The CDR3 extends over 12 amino acids. Germline V lookup: CDR1 MNHNS, CDR2 SASEGT. The germline V and J ends were trimmed by 10 bases and 2 bases, with 10 bases remaining between them. In DNA, the CDR3 is TGTGCCATGGGTCTAAACACAGATACGCAGTATTTT. It specifies CAMGLNTDTQYF.

This clonotype occurred a few times. The CDR3 nucleotides read TGTGCCAGCGGGGGGACAGCTTATTCACCCCTCCACTTT. Its translation is CASGGTAYSPLHF. The rearrangement joins TRBV3-1 to TRBJ1-6; 7 positions match TRBD1. The junction had 6 bases not matched to a gene; V was cut back by 8 bases and J by 8 bases. The germline CDR1 and CDR2 sequences are LGHDT and YNNKEL (reference sequence). This CDR3 spans 13 amino acids.

This clonotype was seen a handful of times. Being one base from a much bigger clone, this may be a read error. No conserved phenylalanine or tryptophan ends this CDR3, so it is likely a read error. The genes are TRBV7-9 and TRBJ1-1; D is uncertain. The germline gives CDR1 SEHNR, CDR2 FQNEAQ (reference sequence). V was cut by 1 base and J by 6 bases, with 12 bases left in between. CDR3 size: 14 residues. The CDR3 nucleotides are TGTGCCAGCAGCTTAGGGAGTATGGCTCCTGAAGCTTTCTCT. Its translation is CASSLGSMAPEAFS.